The present T cell receptor (beta chain) was sequenced within a study of T cell responses to AZD1222 COVID-19 vaccine. Trimming took off 3 bases at V and 12 bases at J, with 12 bases between the two ends. The V gene's germline CDR1 is LGHDT and CDR2 YNNKEL (reference sequence). There are 12 residues in the CDR3. Only in-frame clones appear in the TCRdb table, and some are missing; sequencing was by immunoSEQ multiplex PCR. Counted here are 100,000 to 150,000 clones, 70% to 90% occurring once; the ten biggest clones make up around 24%. The origin of this receptor is an adult in good health. Specimen: peripheral blood, collected on day 0 of AZD1222 vaccination. This rearrangement joins TRBV3-1 (or the pseudogene TRBV3-2) to TRBJ2-1; the D call may be TRBD1 or TRBD2 (5 bases each). CDR3 sequence (DNA): TGTGCCAGCAGCCACGGGGCCCTTAGGCAGTTCTTC. Translated: CASSHGALRQFF.